Listed below are T cell receptor beta chains from one sample, sequenced in a study of blood T cell repertoires in COVID-19. Measured with immunoSEQ multiplex PCR; TCRdb has only the in-frame clones, and not every one. Of tens of thousands of clones listed, approximately 85% are singletons. The sample comprised peripheral blood. These receptors all come from a human donor in a cohort sampled during active COVID-19. CDR3s include the opening cysteine and the closing phenylalanine or tryptophan. Fields, in order: V gene, clone size, J gene, CDR3 length, D gene, CDR3 DNA, CDR3 protein. The D gene is left open where the match is weak. The size field is filled for only some rows; it gives once, few, many or a size class.

TRBV5-4,-,TRBJ2-7,14,TRBD2,TGTGCCAGCAGCTGGGGAGGGTTGGCCTACGAGCAGTACTTC,CASSWGGLAYEQYF
TRBV5-4,-,TRBJ2-3,15,-,TGTGCCAGCAGCGGGAGCAGGACTAGCACAGATACGCAGTATTTT,CASSGSRTSTDTQYF
TRBV19,-,TRBJ2-1,17,-,TGTGCCAGTAGTATAGATCTCCCGGGGAGCTCCTACAATGAGCAGTTCTTC,CASSIDLPGSSYNEQFF
TRBV12-3/TRBV12-4,-,TRBJ2-5,13,-,TGTGCCAGCAGTTTAGCTATCCAAGAGACCCAGTACTTC,CASSLAIQETQYF
TRBV2,-,TRBJ2-7,13,-,TGTGCCAGCGGCTTCACCAGGTCCGGCGAGCAGTACTTC,CASGFTRSGEQYF
TRBV30,few,TRBJ1-2,14,TRBD1,TGTGCCTGGAGCCCCGGACAGGGGATCTATGGCTACACCTTC,CAWSPGQGIYGYTF
TRBV2,-,TRBJ2-3,15,-,TGTGCCAGCAGTGTTAATAGAGTGGGCACAGATACGCAGTATTTT,CASSVNRVGTDTQYF
TRBV20-1,-,TRBJ2-6,15,TRBD2,TGCAGTGCTAGTGCTAGCGGGGCTGGGGCCAACGTCCTGACTTTC,CSASASGAGANVLTF
TRBV5-1,-,TRBJ1-4,16,TRBD1,TGCGCCAGCAGTCCTTTAGGACAGGCAACTAATGAAAAACTGTTTTTT,CASSPLGQATNEKLFF
TRBV7-2,-,TRBJ2-5,14,-,TGTGCCAGCAGCTTAGGCGGCAGTGACGAGACCCAGTACTTC,CASSLGGSDETQYF
TRBV5-6,-,TRBJ2-5,17,-,TGTGCCAGCAGCTGGGATAGAGGGCATGTTCGTGGGGAGACCCAGTACTTC,CASSWDRGHVRGETQYF
TRBV10-3,once,TRBJ2-2,16,-,TGTGCCATCAGTGGCGACAGGGAGGTGAACACCGGGGAGCTGTTTTTT,CAISGDREVNTGELFF
TRBV6-5,-,TRBJ1-2,12,-,TGTGCCAGCAGAACAGTCAACTATGGCTACACCTTC,CASRTVNYGYTF
TRBV7-2,-,TRBJ1-2,13,-,TGTGCCAGCAGCCCGGGGGTGTCTCGTGGCTACACCTTC,CASSPGVSRGYTF
TRBV6-5,-,TRBJ2-3,16,TRBD1,TGTGCCAGCAGTTACTCGTGGGGGACAGGGACAGATACGCAGTATTTT,CASSYSWGTGTDTQYF
TRBV5-1,once,TRBJ2-5,14,-,TGCGCCAGCAGCTTATCCGACAGCCAAGAGACCCAGTACTTC,CASSLSDSQETQYF
TRBV6-1,-,TRBJ2-7,15,-,TGTGCCAGCAGTGAGGGTCAGGACAGCTCCTACGAGCAGTACTTC,CASSEGQDSSYEQYF
TRBV29-1,-,TRBJ1-1,16,-,TGCAGCGTTGAAGACAGGGGCCGCAGTCGTAACACTGAAGCTTTCTTT,CSVEDRGRSRNTEAFF
TRBV30,-,TRBJ1-2,13,-,TGTGCCTGGAGGGAGGGGCAGCGCTATGGCTACACCTTC,CAWREGQRYGYTF
TRBV9,-,TRBJ2-5,14,TRBD1,TGTGCCAGCAGCGTAGATCCAGGGGGAGAGACCCAGTACTTC,CASSVDPGGETQYF
TRBV18,-,TRBJ2-1,15,TRBD2,TGTGCCAGCTCACCTTCCAGCGGGAGCACGGATGAGCAGTTCTTC,CASSPSSGSTDEQFF
TRBV10-3,-,TRBJ2-1,18,TRBD2,TGTGCCATCAGTGAGTCTCCAGCGGGAGGAGGGTCCTACAATGAGCAGTTCTTC,CAISESPAGGGSYNEQFF
TRBV12-5,once,TRBJ2-7,17,TRBD2,TGTGCTAGTGGTTTGGTAACTAGCGGGAGGGACTCCTACGAGCAGTACTTC,CASGLVTSGRDSYEQYF
TRBV27,-,TRBJ2-5,16,TRBD2,TGTGCCAGCAGTTTTCTGCCTAGCGGGAACAAAGAGACCCAGTACTTC,CASSFLPSGNKETQYF
TRBV3-1/TRBV3-2,once,TRBJ1-4,15,TRBD1,TGTGCCAGCACCTCGAGGGGGGGACAGGGAGGAAAACTGTTTTTT,CASTSRGGQGGKLFF
TRBV24-1,-,TRBJ2-1,16,TRBD1,TGTGCCACCAGTGTCACGGACAGGGGGATCTTCAATGAGCAGTTCTTC,CATSVTDRGIFNEQFF
TRBV28,-,TRBJ1-2,14,-,TGTGCCAGCAGTTCCACAATGGCTAACTATGGCTACACCTTC,CASSSTMANYGYTF
TRBV5-1,-,TRBJ1-4,16,-,TGCGCCAGCAGTTTCGAGTTAGGGGCAACTAATGAAAAACTGTTTTTT,CASSFELGATNEKLFF